This T cell receptor beta chain was sequenced during a study of cytomegalovirus exposure and HLA in healthy donors. Study outcomes and limitations: With high specificity and sensitivity, the classifier reportedly diagnosed cytomegalovirus status. Among the CMV-associated chains, a few were confirmed in vitro as specific for CMV antigens. A list of roughly 180 TCR beta chains associated with cytomegalovirus was given.

The V end lost 7 bases, the J end lost 3 bases, and 11 bases lay between the germline ends. The length of the CDR3 is 12 residues. Per the germline V gene, CDR1 is SGDLS and CDR2 is YYNGEE. Data came from immunoSEQ multiplex PCR; TCRdb stores just in-frame clones and leaves some out. Among under 250,000 clones listed, about 81% were seen once. In regard to this clone: The antigen is unknown.

Input material: PBMCs. The chain recombines TRBV9 with TRBJ2-7; the D gene is possibly TRBD2 (6 bases). This TCR came from a young woman in good health and CMV-seronegative. The CDR3 spells CASGGLGYEQYF. DNA for the CDR3: TGTGCCAGCGGGGGGTTAGGCTACGAGCAGTACTTC.